Sequencing of this T cell receptor beta chain was carried out in a study of blood T cell repertoires in COVID-19. Study summary: Sites across the United States, Italy and Spain contributed samples from acute and convalescent COVID-19. T cells, B-cell-depleted T cells, or PBMCs supplied cDNA or gDNA.

Sequencing was performed with immunoSEQ multiplex PCR; in TCRdb, only in-frame clones are kept and a portion is missing. Here the sample spans 85,000 to 100,000 clones, 79% being singletons. With 4 bases clipped from V and 0 bases from J, the junction kept 7 bases outside the gene matches. Germline CDR1 and CDR2: SGHRS and YFSETQ. This CDR3 region has 15 residues. The sample consisted of peripheral blood. This TCR was recovered from a woman aged 80 or over with active or convalescent COVID-19. The V gene is TRBV5-1, the J gene TRBJ2-7, with TRBD2 matching over 7 bases. For the CDR3, the DNA is TGCGCCAGCAGCGACCCTAGCGGCGGCTCCTACGAGCAGTACTTC. Protein sequence: CASSDPSGGSYEQYF.